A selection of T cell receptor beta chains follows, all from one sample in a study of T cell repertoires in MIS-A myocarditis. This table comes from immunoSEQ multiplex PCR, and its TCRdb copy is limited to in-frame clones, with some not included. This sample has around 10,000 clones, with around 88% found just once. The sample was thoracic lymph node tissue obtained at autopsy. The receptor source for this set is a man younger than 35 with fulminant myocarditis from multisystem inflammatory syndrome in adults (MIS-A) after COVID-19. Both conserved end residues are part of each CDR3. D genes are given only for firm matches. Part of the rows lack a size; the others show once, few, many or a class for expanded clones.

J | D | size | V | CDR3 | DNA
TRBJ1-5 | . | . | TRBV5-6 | CASSNRGGGARQPQHF | TGTGCCAGCAGCAACCGGGGTGGGGGAGCCAGACAGCCCCAGCATTTT
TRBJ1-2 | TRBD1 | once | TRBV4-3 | CASSQKTGGGDGYTF | TGCGCCAGCAGCCAGAAGACAGGGGGCGGCGATGGCTACACCTTC
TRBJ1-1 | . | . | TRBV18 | CASFSQGTEAFF | TGTGCCAGCTTTTCGCAGGGTACTGAAGCTTTCTTT
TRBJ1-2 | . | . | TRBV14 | CASSFGRYYGYTF | TGTGCCAGCAGCTTTGGGAGGTACTATGGCTACACCTTC
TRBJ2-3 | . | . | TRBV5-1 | CASSKIRETDTQYF | TGCGCCAGCAGTAAGATTAGGGAGACCGATACGCAGTATTTT
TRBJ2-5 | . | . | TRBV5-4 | CASSLRGLGETQYF | TGTGCCAGCAGCTTGCGGGGTTTAGGGGAGACCCAGTACTTC
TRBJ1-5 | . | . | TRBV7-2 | CASSYSGGQFAQPQHF | TGTGCCAGCAGCTATTCTGGGGGACAATTTGCTCAGCCCCAGCATTTT
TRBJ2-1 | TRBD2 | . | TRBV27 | CASMGGHEQFF | TGTGCCAGCATGGGAGGGCATGAGCAGTTCTTC
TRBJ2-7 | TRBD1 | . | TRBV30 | CAWSVLGTGGYEQYF | TGTGCCTGGAGTGTACTAGGTACAGGGGGCTACGAGCAGTACTTC
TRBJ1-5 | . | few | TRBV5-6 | CASSNQEYSNQPQHF | TGTGCCAGTTCAAACCAGGAGTATAGCAATCAGCCCCAGCATTTT
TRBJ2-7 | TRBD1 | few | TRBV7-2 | CASSLVGQGAAYEQYF | TGTGCCAGCAGCTTAGTGGGGCAGGGGGCTGCCTACGAGCAGTACTTC
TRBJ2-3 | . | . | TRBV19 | CASSTLYGDDTQYF | TGTGCCAGTAGTACTTTGTACGGAGACGATACGCAGTATTTT
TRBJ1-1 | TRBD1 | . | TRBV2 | CASSFTGDNTEAFF | TGTGCCAGCAGTTTTACAGGGGACAACACTGAAGCTTTCTTT
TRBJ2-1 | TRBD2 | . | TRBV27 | CASSFSLAGRNEQFF | TGTGCCAGCAGTTTTTCCCTAGCGGGAAGGAATGAGCAGTTCTTC